This TCR beta chain was identified in a study of Graves' ophthalmopathy and Graves' hyperthyroidism listed by TCRdb under 2018. For the wider study: Hyperthyroidism was defined as stable when no progression to ophthalmopathy occurred within 18 months of follow-up. The study used TCR beta repertoire signatures to distinguish Graves' ophthalmopathy from Graves' hyperthyroidism and to predict progression to ophthalmopathy. In total, some 130 blood samples were TCR-sequenced: some 40 ophthalmopathy, under 85 hyperthyroidism and some 17 hyperthyroidism-to-ophthalmopathy patients. A discovery set of 95 to 100 patients (roughly 41 ophthalmopathy, 55 to 60 stable hyperthyroidism) was enrolled to explore V-J signatures distinguishing ophthalmopathy from hyperthyroidism. An independent validation cohort comprised 18 hyperthyroidism patients and over 15 patients who later progressed from hyperthyroidism to ophthalmopathy. In five or six hyperthyroidism patients, T-cell repertoires of thyroid tissue and blood were compared. Following sampling, methimazole starting at 30 mg daily was administered to hyperthyroidism patients, and high-dose intravenous methylprednisolone was administered to ophthalmopathy patients.

Hyperthyroidism patients were newly diagnosed, with disease duration under 2 months, and aged 18 to 65 years. Patients with other autoimmune diseases, uncontrolled infections, pregnancy or lactation were excluded. Clinical symptoms, serum thyroxine, TRAb, thyroid ultrasound and orbital computed tomography formed the basis of the diagnosis. Total RNA was extracted using Trizol reagent, and RNA quality was checked on an Agilent 2100 Bioanalyzer. The paper's findings and limits, for the study overall: Most expanded thyroid clonotypes with a frequency above 0.001 also appeared in blood, which suggests that blood repertoires may reflect the immune response in the thyroid. In validation, the model predicted ophthalmopathy progression with about 64% sensitivity and about 77% specificity; some 13 predicted patients were CT-confirmed with GO in a median of approximately six months. In cross-validation, the 13-signature model distinguished ophthalmopathy from stable hyperthyroidism with approximately 88% sensitivity and nearly 82% specificity, and in the test set the corresponding values were around 78% and 73%. Sample size was not predetermined statistically, and investigators were not blinded to group allocation.

TCR beta CDR3 regions were amplified from RNA transcripts for repertoire sequencing. The first round was an RT-PCR using HTBI primers with the Qiagen OneStep RT-PCR kit, and this first round was followed by a second-round multiplex PCR, then size selection and purification. Sequencing of the libraries was carried out on an Illumina HiSeq2000 in paired-end mode with 100 bp reads. For the original study's pipeline: SOAPnuke was used to process the reads, throwing out any read that had adapters, had uncalled bases, had a mean Phred below 15, or lacked an exact constant-primer or identifier match. COPE v1.2.5 was used to merge high-quality paired reads. Clonotypes were defined as unique nucleotide sequences and were aligned to IMGT TRB V, D and J references using MiTCR v1.1. Analysis was restricted to V-J combinations with a frequency above 0.0001, which covered 99.2% of repertoires. For each V-J combination, a TCR clonal expansion and chaos score was defined as the ratio of F50 clonal expansion to chaos observed in the TCRdist matrix. Features were reduced by Welch's t-statistics and random forest to 10 to 15 V-J combinations, which fed a naive Bayes classifier. Thyroid-blood repertoire similarity was quantified with the Morisita-Horn index. In-frame beta chains were kept once TCRdb had trimmed the public reads at Q25 with fastp and called clones with MiXCR. Each record represents a unique CDR3 protein, reported with the most common genes and DNA among its rows. The V and J calls were not made by the authors but by TCRdb's processing. In all, the sample holds about 550,000 distinct CDR3 sequences, and under 40% of those were seen once. The top ten clonotypes cover about 4% of the sample.

Points on this clonotype: Its target antigen remains unknown. The input lacks base qualities; no much larger clone sits a single base away.

For CDR1 and CDR2, the germline V gene lists MGHDK and SYGVNS. The CDR3 starts with the cysteine, ends with the phenylalanine, and has 15 residues. Only the CDR3 part of the read is kept: 45 bases, read in frame from the first base. After removal of 3 bases from V and 2 bases from J, the junction retains 4 bases not matched to a gene. The receptor was derived from an adult man with Graves' hyperthyroidism. The sequenced sample was peripheral blood or thyroid tissue (not recorded which). The chain is made from TRBV25-1 and TRBJ2-7; TRBD2 agrees with 10 junctional bases. The DNA sequence is TGTGCCAGCAGTGACCTAGCGGGAGCCCCCTACGAGCAGTACTTC. It translates to CASSDLAGAPYEQYF.